This section outlines one T cell receptor beta chain sequence together with its context. This clonotype was found many times. What this receptor recognizes is not known. The sample holds no much larger clone one base away, and base qualities are not on file. The sample comes from a study of T cells in Graves' hyperthyroidism and ophthalmopathy (dated by TCRdb to between 2018 and 2021). With regard to the full study: Peripheral blood was collected at initial diagnosis, before any treatment. The study also compared thyroid tissue and blood T-cell repertoires from 5 to 7 Graves' hyperthyroidism patients. Whether ophthalmopathy could be predicted prospectively was tested in an independent validation cohort made up of under 20 hyperthyroidism patients plus 17 patients who later progressed to ophthalmopathy. The paper describes TCR Vbeta CDR3 sequencing of some 130 peripheral blood samples, made up of about 40 ophthalmopathy patients, some 76 hyperthyroidism patients and 17 progressor patients. Following sampling, methimazole starting at 30 mg daily was given to hyperthyroidism patients, and high-dose intravenous methylprednisolone was given to ophthalmopathy patients. The approximately 98 discovery patients were randomly divided into training and test sets at a 7:3 ratio. To identify TCR V-J signatures that set the groups apart, the researchers used a discovery cohort of more than 95 patients, made up of about 44 with Graves' ophthalmopathy and some 55 with stable Graves' hyperthyroidism.

Amplification of TCR beta CDR3 regions was carried out from RNA transcripts. The first round of RT-PCR for the TCR CDR3 was performed with the HTBI primer set and the Qiagen OneStep RT-PCR kit. Libraries were constructed in a second round of multiplex PCR, after which size selection and purification were carried out. Libraries were sequenced paired-end with 100 bp reads on an Illumina HiSeq2000. Per the original workflow: SOAPnuke was used to process the raw data, throwing out any read that contained adapters or uncalled bases, had a mean Phred below 15, or lacked an exact constant-primer or identifier match. High-quality paired reads were merged with COPE v1.2.5, and unique nucleotide sequences were defined as clonotypes. MiTCR v1.1 was used to align the clonotypes against IMGT TRBV, TRBD and TRBJ reference segments. The analysis included only V-J combinations with a frequency above 0.0001, which together covered about 99% of the repertoires. The TCS score was defined as F50 (clonal expansion) divided by E x V (chaos), with BLOSUM62-based TCRdist calculated between CDR3 peptides within each V-J. Welch's t-statistics and random forest reduced some 510 V-J features to 13, which were used in a naive Bayes classifier (R e1071). Clones were called with MiXCR by TCRdb after fastp trimmed the public reads at Q25, and only in-frame beta chains were retained. Rows with one shared CDR3 protein collapse into an entry with the most common genes and DNA. In this record, the V and J calls reflect TCRdb's handling and not the investigators' own analysis. The sample records under 250,000 distinct CDR3 sequences, around 26% of which are singletons. The ten largest clones add up to approximately 35% of the sample.

Broad study findings and their caveats: Sample size was not statistically predetermined, and blinding of investigators to group allocation was not performed. A model built on a 13 V-J signature distinguished ophthalmopathy from stable hyperthyroidism, reaching around 90% sensitivity and around 81% specificity in cross-validation and 80%/75% in testing. In validation, the model predicted progression to ophthalmopathy with 55% to 71% sensitivity and about 72% specificity, a median of around six months before onset. Most expanded thyroid clonotypes (frequency above 0.001) were also detected in blood, suggesting blood repertoires may reflect thyroid immune responses.

V is shortened by 4 bases, J by 6 bases, and the region joining them spans 9 bases. CDR1 and CDR2 are read off the germline V gene (reference sequence) as LGHDT and YNNKEL. The CDR3 starts with the cysteine, ends with the phenylalanine, and has 12 residues. The CDR3 DNA has 36 bases and is translated from base 1. In the ophthalmopathy patients, disease was moderately to severely active, with a Clinical Activity Score of 3 or more, a NOSPECS grade of 4 or more, and a duration of less than 3 months. Any patient with an uncontrolled infection, another autoimmune disease, pregnancy or lactation was excluded. Diagnoses were established on the basis of clinical symptoms, serum thyroxine and TRAb, thyroid ultrasound, and orbital computed tomography. Ficoll-Paque density gradient centrifugation was used to isolate PBMCs from approximately 10 ml of fresh peripheral blood. Total RNA was extracted using Trizol reagent, and RNA quality was assessed on an Agilent 2100 Bioanalyzer.

The sample comprised blood. The chain couples TRBV3-1 to TRBJ1-2; TRBD1 might be the D gene, on 6 matching bases. This TCR derives from a woman in her thirties or forties with Graves' ophthalmopathy. The DNA is as follows: TGTGCCAGCAGCCCGGACAGCCATGGCTACACCTTC. Translated, it gives CASSPDSHGYTF.